This is a list of T cell receptor beta chains from one sample in a study of response to subunit inactivated influenza vaccine. One entry per CDR3 protein results from TCRdb running MiXCR on the RT-PCR reads. This table holds 550,000 to 600,000 distinct CDR3 sequences, about an eighth found once. Sequencing was performed on PBMCs from blood, taken on the day of vaccination. Receptors were obtained from a man aged 45-65 years who received an inactivated influenza vaccine. The CDR3 runs from the conserved cysteine through the conserved F or W. A D gene is named only where the DNA matches it firmly. For some rows the clone size is stated as once, few or many, or as a class when expanded; others skip it.

few TRBJ2-1 TRBV7-2 - CASSPTGSGYHEQFF TGTGCCAGCAGCCCAACCGGGTCCGGGTACCATGAGCAGTTCTTC
- TRBJ2-7 TRBV7-9 - CASSLESGFTYEQYF TGTGCCAGCAGCTTAGAGTCAGGCTTTACCTACGAGCAGTACTTC
few TRBJ1-5 TRBV4-1 TRBD1 CASSPQGQGTGNQPQHF TGCGCCAGCAGCCCCCAAGGACAGGGGACGGGTAATCAGCCCCAGCATTTT
many TRBJ2-7 TRBV28 - CASSFPAAVPYEQYF TGTGCCAGCAGTTTCCCAGCAGCGGTCCCCTACGAGCAGTACTTC
- TRBJ1-1 TRBV4-3 - CASSQLGSEAFF TGCGCCAGCAGCCAGCTAGGATCTGAAGCTTTCTTT
- TRBJ2-1 TRBV6-2/TRBV6-3 - CASSSRLHNEQFF TGTGCCAGCAGTTCTCGACTACACAATGAGCAGTTCTTC
many TRBJ1-1 TRBV5-1 - CASSGSTVNTEAFF TGCGCCAGCAGCGGTAGTACGGTAAACACTGAAGCTTTCTTT
- TRBJ1-1 TRBV3-1 - CASSQEHLGNTEAFF TGTGCCAGCAGCCAAGAGCATTTGGGGAACACTGAAGCTTTCTTT
few TRBJ2-1 TRBV20-1 - CSARDGAPGSYNEQFF TGCAGTGCTAGAGATGGAGCGCCCGGTTCCTACAATGAGCAGTTCTTC
many TRBJ1-5 TRBV5-1 TRBD1 CASRGQDNQPQHF TGCGCCAGCAGAGGACAGGATAATCAGCCCCAGCATTTT
few TRBJ2-3 TRBV5-5 - CASSVETIGTDTQYF TGTGCCAGCAGCGTCGAAACAATTGGCACAGATACGCAGTATTTT
few TRBJ2-5 TRBV29-1 TRBD1 CSVVGTVVGTQYF TGCAGCGTTGTTGGGACAGTGGTGGGGACCCAGTACTTC
many TRBJ2-5 TRBV27 - CASSLQARLETQYF TGTGCCAGCAGTTTACAAGCGAGGCTGGAGACCCAGTACTTC
- TRBJ2-7 TRBV6-5 - CASSYRSPSTSGPSEQYF TGTGCCAGCAGTTACCGTTCACCGAGTACGTCAGGGCCCTCCGAGCAGTACTTC
- TRBJ2-1 TRBV6-1 TRBD2 CASSEWAGGGRSYNEQFF TGTGCCAGCAGTGAATGGGCGGGCGGCGGGAGGTCTTACAATGAGCAGTTCTTC
few TRBJ2-5 TRBV2 - CASSETGTSGTQYF TGTGCCAGCAGTGAGACAGGCACCTCCGGGACCCAGTACTTC
few TRBJ2-7 TRBV20-1 - CSANRASLYEQYF TGCAGTGCAAACAGGGCTAGCCTCTACGAGCAGTACTTC
- TRBJ2-1 TRBV11-2 - CASSLDPGVGNNEQFF TGTGCCAGCAGCTTAGATCCGGGGGTGGGGAACAATGAGCAGTTCTTC
- TRBJ1-5 TRBV27 - CASRDQGNSNQPQHF TGTGCCAGCAGGGATCAGGGTAATAGCAATCAGCCCCAGCATTTT
- TRBJ2-5 TRBV7-3 - CASSLTSRGQETQYF TGTGCCAGCAGCTTAACGTCACGGGGCCAAGAGACCCAGTACTTC
- TRBJ2-5 TRBV4-2 - CASGQDSEETQYF TGTGCCAGCGGCCAAGACAGCGAAGAGACCCAGTACTTC
- TRBJ2-5 TRBV24-1 - CATSASDNRETQYF TGTGCCACCAGTGCCTCGGATAACCGAGAGACCCAGTACTTC
few TRBJ2-7 TRBV5-1 TRBD1 CASSYTRGGRYEQYF TGCGCCAGCAGCTACACAAGAGGGGGCCGGTACGAGCAGTACTTC
many TRBJ2-7 TRBV7-9 - CASSLDLSSYEQYF TGTGCCAGCAGCTTAGACTTGAGCTCCTACGAGCAGTACTTC
- TRBJ2-3 TRBV5-1 TRBD2 CASSLTSGGLGDTQYF TGCGCAAGCAGCCTGACTAGCGGGGGGCTGGGAGATACGCAGTATTTT
- TRBJ2-7 TRBV2 TRBD2 CASSDPVSGQSSYEQYF TGTGCCAGCAGTGATCCGGTTAGCGGGCAGAGCTCCTACGAGCAGTACTTC
few TRBJ2-7 TRBV20-1 - CSANDDYEQYF TGCAGTGCCAACGATGACTACGAGCAGTACTTC
many TRBJ2-5 TRBV20-1 - CSATGTPQETQYF TGCAGTGCCACCGGGACCCCCCAAGAGACCCAGTACTTC
many TRBJ2-1 TRBV5-1 TRBD1 CASSYGQVTYNEQFF TGCGCCAGCAGCTACGGACAGGTGACCTACAATGAGCAGTTCTTC
- TRBJ1-5 TRBV7-8 - CASSQRSNQPQHF TGTGCCAGCAGCCAAAGGTCAAATCAGCCCCAGCATTTT
few TRBJ2-4 TRBV12-3/TRBV12-4 - CASSFRPPGPKNIQYF TGTGCCAGCAGTTTCCGCCCACCCGGGCCCAAAAACATTCAGTACTTC
- TRBJ2-2 TRBV28 - CASSLPDFIGELFF TGTGCCAGCAGTTTACCCGACTTCATCGGGGAGCTGTTTTTT
- TRBJ2-3 TRBV23-1 TRBD2 CASSQPPGTSGKGTDTQYF TGCGCCAGCAGTCAACCTCCCGGGACTAGCGGGAAGGGGACAGATACGCAGTATTTT